These 30 T cell receptor beta chains were sequenced from one sample in a study of a mutant IDH1 vaccine in newly diagnosed glioma. No antigen is known for these receptors. Time point: week 11, during vaccination. Vaccinated patients received 300 ug of mutant IDH1 20-mer peptide per dose, with topical imiquimod. Sequencing was performed with immunoSEQ multiplex PCR; in TCRdb, only in-frame clones are kept and a portion is missing. This sample has about 130,000 clones, with roughly 77% found just once. The sequenced sample was PBMCs, obtained from a glioma patient whose treatment included an IDH1 peptide vaccine. The receptors shown here come from a man aged 35 to 55 with glioma.

The V call is TRBV4-1, the J call TRBJ1-5; D gene unclear. V was clipped by 0 bases and J by 9 bases, with 9 bases between them. This CDR3 is 13 amino acids long. Germline CDR1 and CDR2: MGHRA and YSYEKL. DNA for the CDR3: TGCGCCAGCAGCCAAGAACGACGGGCGCCCCAGCATTTT. Translated: CASSQERRAPQHF.

This chain links TRBV4-3 with TRBJ2-7, with 9 bases lining up with TRBD1. This CDR3 spans 15 amino acids. CDR1 and CDR2 from the germline V gene are LGHNA and YSLEER. J gave up 5 bases and V 3 bases, and 8 bases lay outside the gene matches. The CDR3 DNA reads TGCGCCAGCAGCCAGCATACCGGGACAGGGAACGAGCAGTACTTC. This translates into CASSQHTGTGNEQYF.

The rearrangement joins TRBV28 to TRBJ1-5, with D possibly TRBD1 on 6 matching bases. The CDR3 is 13 amino acids. Looked up from germline, CDR1 is MDHEN and CDR2 is SYDVKM. The germline V and J ends were trimmed by 4 bases and 11 bases, with 15 bases remaining between them. CDR3 loop: CASSSGTQLSQHF. The CDR3 nucleotides read TGTGCCAGCAGTTCCGGGACACAGCTTTCCCAGCATTTT.

V is TRBV12-2 and J is TRBJ2-7; the DNA was not compared with TRBD1, the D call given in the table. TRBV12-2 counts as a pseudogene. The CDR3 consists of 16 residues. DNA for the CDR3: TGTGCAAGTCGCTTAGGGGCCGCAGGCAGCTCCTACGAGCAGTACTTC. Residues: CASRLGAAGSSYEQYF.

The DNA of the CDR3 is TGTGCCAGCAGCGAACTAGCGGGAGTGGGGGCAGATACGCAGTATTTT. It is translated as CASSELAGVGADTQYF. The J gene is TRBJ2-3, the V gene TRBV7-6; TRBD2 agrees at 11 bases. The CDR3 is made up of 16 amino acids. Losses at the gene ends were 5 bases for V and 4 bases for J; bases not matched to a gene: 8. Germline V gene sequence: CDR1 SGHVS, CDR2 FNYEAQ.

A word on this clone: A far larger clone lies a single base away; this is likely a read error. The chain joins TRBV7-9 to TRBJ2-3, with D hard to call. With 5 bases removed from V and 2 bases from J, the gap between germline ends came to 2 bases. Germline CDR1 SEHNR, CDR2 FQNEAQ (reference sequence). The CDR3 is 11 residues long. The CDR3 loop reads CASSNTDTQYF. The CDR3 coding sequence is TGTGCCAGCAGCAACACAGATACGCAGTATTTT.

This chain uses TRBV7-2 with TRBJ2-4; 14 bases fit TRBD2. From germline, CDR1 is SGHTA and CDR2 FQGNSA. CDR3 size: 17 residues. Trimming removed 5 bases from V and 5 bases from J; junction bases left unmatched: 8. This CDR3 is CASSPRLAGGLENIQYF. The DNA for the CDR3 is TGTGCCAGCAGCCCAAGACTAGCGGGGGGGCTCGAAAACATTCAGTACTTC.

This chain uses TRBV19 with TRBJ2-6; D not resolved. The V and J ends lost 7 bases and 3 bases respectively, with 13 bases between them. Germline lookup yields CDR1 LNHDA and CDR2 SQIVND (reference sequence). CDR3 size: 15 residues. This CDR3 reads CASNPRVYGANVLTF. DNA of the CDR3: TGTGCCAGTAACCCGAGAGTCTATGGGGCCAACGTCCTGACTTTC.

This rearrangement joins TRBV4-1 to TRBJ2-1; tentative D call: TRBD2 (6 bases). Germline lookup yields CDR1 MGHRA and CDR2 YSYEKL. V lost 3 bases and J 5 bases, leaving 20 bases between the germline ends. This CDR3 has 17 amino acids. For the CDR3, the DNA is TGCGCCAGCAGCCAGCCGCTTGCCGGGAGAGTAAACAATGAGCAGTTCTTC. Translation: CASSQPLAGRVNNEQFF.

The chain recombines TRBV28 with TRBJ1-5; the D gene is possibly TRBD1 (6 bases). The CDR3 runs to 13 residues. CDR1 MDHEN and CDR2 SYDVKM come from the germline V gene. V lost 10 bases, J lost 9 bases, and 19 bases lay in between. The CDR3 sequence: CATTGEGVRPQHF. The CDR3 region has the DNA TGTGCCACAACCGGAGAGGGGGTAAGGCCCCAGCATTTT. Complete variable domain (other parts from reference TRBV28 and TRBJ1-5): DVKVTQSSRYLVKRTGEKVFLECVQDMDHENMFWYRQDPGLGLRLIYFSYDVKMKEKGDIPEGYSVSREKKERFSLILESASTNQTSMYLCATTGEGVRPQHFGDGTRLSIL.

The sample holds one count of this clone. The chain is built from TRBV19 and TRBJ2-5; possibly TRBD1 or TRBD2 for D (5 bases each). This CDR3 spans 15 amino acids. Trimming shortened V by 5 bases and J by 2 bases, and 15 bases separated the two germline ends. From germline, CDR1 is LNHDA and CDR2 SQIVND (reference sequence). CDR3 amino acids: CASSSSGTHQETQYF. The CDR3 bases are TGTGCCAGTAGTTCCTCCGGGACGCATCAAGAGACCCAGTACTTC.

The rearrangement links TRBV25-1 to TRBJ2-3; 7 bases match TRBD2. The V segment lost 2 bases and the J segment 5 bases; nucleotides outside the gene matches: 7. The CDR3 consists of 15 residues. Germline V gene lookup returns CDR1 MGHDK and CDR2 SYGVNS. The CDR3 coding sequence is TGTGCCAGCAGTGAAGGGGAACTAGCGTTAGATACGCAGTATTTT. Translating it yields CASSEGELALDTQYF.

The chain employs TRBV7-3 and TRBJ1-5, with 7 bases identical to TRBD1. The CDR3 loop spans 19 amino acids. Trimming at V came to 7 bases and at J to 3 bases, leaving 21 bases not matched to a gene. Germline V lookup: CDR1 SGHTA, CDR2 FQGTGA. CDR3 bases: TGTGCCAGCACCTCGGTTTCCGGGACAGTGAACTGGGTCAATCAGCCCCAGCATTTT. It translates to CASTSVSGTVNWVNQPQHF.

V and J are TRBV5-6 and TRBJ2-3, with a weak D call TRBD1 (5 bases). Per germline, CDR1 SGHDT and CDR2 YYEEEE. Trimming pared 2 bases from V and 0 bases from J, leaving 7 bases between. The CDR3 is 14 amino acids. This CDR3 reads CASSLGASTDTQYF. As DNA, the CDR3 is TGTGCCAGCAGCTTAGGGGCGAGCACAGATACGCAGTATTTT.

The chain is built from TRBV28 and TRBJ2-2, with TRBD2 matching over 14 bases. Germline CDR1 and CDR2: MDHEN and SYDVKM. The CDR3 extends over 16 amino acids. V lost 5 bases and J lost 7; bases outside the gene matches: 6. As DNA, the CDR3 is TGTGCCAGCAGTCCTGGGACTAGCGGGAGCGGCGGGGAGCTGTTTTTT. It encodes CASSPGTSGSGGELFF.

The chain has TRBV5-1 and TRBJ1-2; unclear D gene. CDR1 and CDR2 from the germline V gene are SGHRS and YFSETQ. Trimming took 4 bases from V and 6 from J, leaving 13 bases between them. This CDR3 comprises 13 residues. CDR3 DNA: TGCGCCAGCAGCCTAGGAAGTTGGGATGGCTACACCTTC. Translation gives CASSLGSWDGYTF.

In this sample, this clone turned up once. The chain employs TRBV6-5 and TRBJ2-5; TRBD1 matches at 7 bases. With V trimmed by 4 bases and J by 2 bases, 10 bases remained unmatched. From germline, CDR1 is MNHEY and CDR2 SVGAGI. The CDR3 sequence is 16 residues long. The CDR3 here is CASSSVGTESQETQYF. DNA of the CDR3: TGTGCCAGCAGTTCGGTAGGGACAGAGTCTCAAGAGACCCAGTACTTC.

The chain recombines TRBV19 with TRBJ1-6; 7 positions agree with TRBD1. CDR1 and CDR2 from the germline V gene are LNHDA and SQIVND (reference sequence). The junction had 9 bases not matched to a gene; V was cut back by 4 bases and J by 0 bases. The CDR3 totals 18 residues. CDR3 sequence reads: CASSRGQPSSSYNSPLHF. CDR3 nucleotides: TGTGCCAGTAGTAGGGGACAGCCATCGAGCTCCTATAATTCACCCCTCCACTTT.

The V and J genes are TRBV7-9 and TRBJ1-1; D uncertain. Germline lookup yields CDR1 SEHNR and CDR2 FQNEAQ (reference sequence). V was trimmed by 3 bases and J by 4 bases, leaving 9 bases between them. This CDR3 comprises 13 residues. The CDR3 spells CASSLEGPTEAFF. For the CDR3, the DNA is TGTGCCAGCAGCTTGGAAGGGCCCACTGAAGCTTTCTTT. Filled out from reference TRBV7-9 and TRBJ1-1, the complete variable domain reads DTGVSQNPRHKITKRGQNVTFRCDPISEHNRLYWYRQTLGQGPEFLTYFQNEAQLEKSRLLSDRFSAERPKGSFSTLEIQRTEQGDSAMYLCASSLEGPTEAFFGQGTRLTVV.

This clone appeared a few times. The V and J genes are TRBV7-8 and TRBJ1-5; 9 bases agree with TRBD1. The CDR3 loop spans 16 amino acids. V dropped 4 bases and J dropped 2; count of bases not matched to a gene: 6. The V gene's germline CDR1 is SGHVS and CDR2 FQNEAQ. The CDR3 sequence: CASSSGTGRRNQPQHF. For the CDR3, the DNA is TGTGCCAGCAGCTCAGGGACAGGGAGACGCAATCAGCCCCAGCATTTT.

The gene calls are TRBV30 and TRBJ2-5; 8 nucleotides agree with TRBD2. Per germline, CDR1 GTSNPN and CDR2 SVGIG (reference sequence). This CDR3 region has 13 residues. V was pared by 4 bases and J by 5 bases, with 6 bases of the junction left unmatched. DNA for the CDR3: TGTGCCTGGATGGCGGGGGGTCTGGAGACCCAGTACTTC. Translating it yields CAWMAGGLETQYF.

This clone was counted a few times. The chain recombines TRBV15 with TRBJ1-6, with unresolved D. The CDR3 is 12 residues long. From germline, CDR1 is LNHNV and CDR2 YYDKDF (reference sequence). V dropped 6 bases and J dropped 6 bases, with 6 bases sitting between them. CDR3 sequence: CATSTPNSPLHF. For the CDR3, the DNA is TGTGCCACCAGTACCCCTAATTCACCCCTCCACTTT.

This chain uses TRBV4-1 with TRBJ1-1; TRBD1 agrees at 7 bases. V gave up 4 bases and J gave up 0 bases; unmatched junction bases: 5. From germline, CDR1 is MGHRA and CDR2 YSYEKL. The CDR3 is made up of 15 amino acids. CDR3 residues: CASSLSDRLNTEAFF. DNA of the CDR3: TGCGCCAGCAGCCTCTCGGACAGGCTGAACACTGAAGCTTTCTTT.

This rearrangement joins TRBV6-1 to TRBJ2-1; no clear D gene. CDR3 length: 14 amino acids. Per germline, CDR1 MNHNS and CDR2 SASEGT. Trimming took 5 bases from V and 2 from J, leaving 10 bases between them. The CDR3 DNA is TGTGCCAGCAGTCGAGACCCTACCTACAATGAGCAGTTCTTC. It codes for CASSRDPTYNEQFF.

This clone was recorded only once. V is TRBV21-1 and J is TRBJ2-3; TRBD1 is taken as the D call from the table, unchecked against the DNA. TRBV21-1 is a listed pseudogene. CDR3 length equals 14 residues. As DNA, the CDR3 is TGTGCCAGCAGCAAAGCACAGGCCACAGATACGCAGTATTTT. As protein: CASSKAQATDTQYF.

This rearrangement joins TRBV19 to TRBJ1-5, with TRBD1 as a possible D gene (6 bases). The CDR3 contains 18 residues. Between the trimmed V and J ends, which lost 9 bases and 0 bases, there was a span of 24 bases. Germline assignment: CDR1 LNHDA and CDR2 SQIVND (reference sequence). CDR3 sequence (DNA): TGTGCCAGCAAGAGAACACGGGGGGCCCTATATAGCAATCAGCCCCAGCATTTT. Its translation is CASKRTRGALYSNQPQHF. The full variable domain, rest sourced from reference TRBV19 and TRBJ1-5, is DGGITQSPKYLFRKEGQNVTLSCEQNLNHDAMYWYRQDPGQGLRLIYYSQIVNDFQKGDIAEGYSVSREKKESFPLTVTSAQKNPTAFYLCASKRTRGALYSNQPQHFGDGTRLSIL.

V usage is TRBV5-4 and J usage is TRBJ2-3, with no clear D. CDR1 and CDR2 from the germline V gene are SGHNT and YYREEE (reference sequence). The ends were cut back, 0 bases at V and 6 bases at J, with 8 bases in the middle. The CDR3 has 13 amino acids. CDR3 in amino acids: CASSLAGRDTQYF. The CDR3 coding sequence is TGTGCCAGCAGCTTGGCCGGCCGCGATACGCAGTATTTT.

V usage is TRBV19 and J usage is TRBJ1-1; D unclear. With 3 bases removed from V and 1 base from J, the gap between germline ends came to 6 bases. CDR1 and CDR2 (germline): LNHDA, SQIVND (reference sequence). This CDR3 region has 13 residues. CDR3 loop: CASSIGSNTEAFF. The CDR3 DNA sequence: TGTGCCAGTAGTATCGGATCGAACACTGAAGCTTTCTTT.

This sequence joins TRBV6-5 and TRBJ1-6; 7 bases map to TRBD1. The CDR3 covers 15 residues. The ends lost 4 bases at V and 7 bases at J; junction bases unmatched: 7. The V gene's germline CDR1 is MNHEY and CDR2 SVGAGI. The CDR3 nucleotides read TGTGCCAGCAGTTCGAATACAGGGGCCAATTCACCCCTCCACTTT. The encoded protein is CASSSNTGANSPLHF.

This rearrangement joins TRBV5-1 to TRBJ2-3, with 10 bases identical to TRBD2. Germline CDR1 is SGHRS and CDR2 is YFSETQ. V shed 0 bases and J 7 bases; nucleotides not matched to a gene: 5. This CDR3 has 15 amino acids. CDR3 amino acids: CASSLGGSGRHTQYF. The CDR3 nucleotides read TGCGCCAGCAGCTTGGGTGGTAGCGGGAGGCATACGCAGTATTTT.